These 14 T cell receptor beta chains came from one sample sequenced in a study of cytomegalovirus exposure and HLA in healthy donors. PCR involved 60 Vbeta and 13 Jbeta primers. Clones were read by immunoSEQ multiplex PCR, and TCRdb kept only the in-frame ones, dropping some. Its table records 130,000 to 150,000 clones. Sequenced: PBMCs. These receptors all come from a male donor in good health and CMV-seronegative.

The chain has TRBV7-9 and TRBJ2-7, with TRBD2 matching 9 bases. The germline CDR1 and CDR2 sequences are SEHNR and FQNEAQ (reference sequence). V lost 3 bases and J lost 6; bases outside the gene matches: 9. This CDR3 region has 15 residues. The DNA of the CDR3 is TGTGCCAGCAGCTTTAGCGGGAGCCTCGGGAGCGAGCAGTACTTC. Translated: CASSFSGSLGSEQYF.

The chain combines TRBV6-5 with TRBJ2-3; tentatively, D is TRBD2 (5 bases). The V and J ends lost 6 bases and 2 bases respectively, with 6 bases between them. The length of the CDR3 is 12 residues. The germline CDR1 and CDR2 sequences are MNHEY and SVGAGI. Here the CDR3 DNA reads TGTGCCAGCAGAGCGGACACAGATACGCAGTATTTT. Its translation: CASRADTDTQYF.

V gene TRBV12-5 combines with J gene TRBJ1-1; D is unresolved. Germline V gene lookup returns CDR1 LGHNT and CDR2 FRNRAP. The CDR3 loop spans 14 amino acids. Trimming removed 3 bases at V and 4 bases at J, with 12 bases between. The CDR3 sequence is CASGFSSTGTEAFF. The CDR3 nucleotides read TGTGCTAGTGGTTTCTCATCCACGGGCACTGAAGCTTTCTTT.

The genes are TRBV7-3 and TRBJ1-6; D ambiguous. Per the germline V gene, CDR1 is SGHTA and CDR2 is FQGTGA. The ends were cut back, 0 bases at V and 3 bases at J, with 6 bases in the middle. There are 15 residues in the CDR3. The CDR3 is CASSLTGSYNSPLHF. The CDR3 DNA reads TGTGCCAGCAGCTTAACAGGGAGCTATAATTCACCCCTCCACTTT.

This chain connects TRBV28 to TRBJ2-7; D is perhaps TRBD1 (6 bases). CDR1 MDHEN and CDR2 SYDVKM come from the germline V gene. The length of the CDR3 is 12 residues. Trimming took off 10 bases at V and 3 bases at J, with 13 bases between the two ends. The CDR3 bases are TGTGCCACATATTTGACAGGCTACGAGCAGTACTTC. It translates to CATYLTGYEQYF.

V and J are TRBV7-9 and TRBJ1-2; tentative D call: TRBD1 (6 bases). The CDR3 consists of 17 residues. CDR1 and CDR2 from the germline V gene are SEHNR and FQNEAQ (reference sequence). With 2 bases removed from V and 8 bases from J, the gap between germline ends came to 24 bases. The CDR3 coding sequence is TGTGCCAGCAGCTTACAAGGACTGTGGGACATCGATGGCGGCTACACCTTC. Amino acid sequence: CASSLQGLWDIDGGYTF.

V gene TRBV5-4 combines with J gene TRBJ2-1; 10 positions agree with TRBD1. Germline assignment: CDR1 SGHNT and CDR2 YYREEE (reference sequence). The CDR3 extends over 16 amino acids. V shed 4 bases and J 6 bases; nucleotides not matched to a gene: 10. The CDR3 reads CASSPVGGTGVNEQFF. CDR3 DNA: TGTGCCAGCAGCCCTGTGGGCGGGACAGGGGTCAATGAGCAGTTCTTC.

This rearrangement joins TRBV29-1 to TRBJ1-4; TRBD1 matches 9 bases. The CDR3 loop spans 13 amino acids. Germline V gene lookup returns CDR1 SQVTM and CDR2 ANQGSEA. With V trimmed by 7 bases and J by 5 bases, 5 bases remained unmatched. The DNA for the CDR3 is TGCAGCGCATTGACAGGGGGAAATGAAAAACTGTTTTTT. As protein: CSALTGGNEKLFF.

The chain carries TRBV5-1 and TRBJ2-7, with TRBD2 matching 10 bases. Trimming removed 0 bases from V and 6 bases from J; junction bases left unmatched: 12. Looked up from germline, CDR1 is SGHRS and CDR2 is YFSETQ. This CDR3 is 17 amino acids long. CDR3 DNA: TGCGCCAGCAGCTTGGTGGCTAGCGGGAGTTTCAGCGGCGAGCAGTACTTC. Its protein product is CASSLVASGSFSGEQYF.

The J gene is TRBJ1-3, the V gene TRBV18; perhaps TRBD1 as D (5 bases). With 3 bases removed from V and 6 bases from J, the gap between germline ends came to 21 bases. Germline assignment: CDR1 KGHSH and CDR2 LQKENI. CDR3 length: 17 residues. This CDR3 is CASSPRSLGQGVNTIYF. The CDR3 bases are TGTGCCAGCTCACCGAGGTCTCTCGGGCAGGGTGTAAACACCATATATTTT.

This chain uses TRBV7-6 with TRBJ1-5; D remains ambiguous. Germline V CDR1 and CDR2: SGHVS, FNYEAQ. V was shortened by 0 bases and J by 2 bases, with 11 bases between the two germline ends. This CDR3 has 16 residues. The CDR3, as DNA: TGTGCCAGCAGCTTAGCGGGAGGTTTTGGCAATCAGCCCCAGCATTTT. Translating it yields CASSLAGGFGNQPQHF.

The gene calls are TRBV25-1 and TRBJ2-7; weak D call: TRBD1 (5 bases). The CDR3 length is 17 residues. Germline assignment: CDR1 MGHDK and CDR2 SYGVNS. V lost 1 base to trimming and J lost 3 bases, with 19 bases between them. The CDR3: CASSESRGRAHYYEQYF. CDR3 in DNA: TGTGCCAGCAGTGAATCCCGAGGCAGGGCCCATTACTACGAGCAGTACTTC.

This rearrangement joins TRBV7-3 to TRBJ2-7; the D gene is possibly TRBD1 (6 bases). Germline CDR1 reads SGHTA; CDR2 reads FQGTGA. The CDR3 covers 13 residues. V lost 5 bases and J 1 base, leaving 9 bases between the germline ends. The CDR3 DNA follows: TGTGCCAGCAGCCAGGACAGTTCCTACGAGCAGTACTTC. It encodes CASSQDSSYEQYF.

The rearrangement links TRBV4-2 to TRBJ1-2; D is ambiguous. Trimming took 0 bases from V and 0 from J, leaving 17 bases between them. The CDR3 is 18 amino acids. CDR1 and CDR2 (germline): LGHNA, YNFKEQ. The CDR3 DNA sequence: TGTGCCAGCAGCCAAGACGGGGTCGGACGGGGATCTAACTATGGCTACACCTTC. Its protein product is CASSQDGVGRGSNYGYTF.